The rows below give T cell receptor beta chains drawn from one sample of a study of a mutant IDH1 vaccine in newly diagnosed glioma. Sequencing used immunoSEQ multiplex PCR; TCRdb keeps in-frame clones, though not all of them. The top ten hold 0.55% to 0.7% of the sample, which has 110,000 or so clones, approximately 87% seen once. Which antigens these TCRs recognize remains unknown. Sequenced material: PBMCs, taken from a glioma patient whose treatment included an IDH1 peptide vaccine. These receptors all stem from a woman aged 45-60 years with glioma. CDR3s include the opening cysteine and the closing phenylalanine or tryptophan. D genes are given only for firm matches. Not every row has a clone size; where given, it reads once, few, many or a size class.

length	size	V	J	D	CDR3	DNA
13	few	TRBV27	TRBJ1-3	.	CASSLGPGNTIYF	TGTGCCAGCAGTTTGGGGCCTGGAAACACCATATATTTT
13	.	TRBV19	TRBJ1-1	.	CASSYREGTEAFF	TGTGCCAGTAGTTACAGGGAAGGAACTGAAGCTTTCTTT
14	once	TRBV19	TRBJ2-7	TRBD1	CASSSRTGAYEQYF	TGTGCCAGTAGCTCCCGGACAGGGGCCTACGAGCAGTACTTC
16	once	TRBV28	TRBJ2-7	TRBD1	CASSLTPRGQGREQYF	TGTGCCAGCAGTTTAACCCCAAGGGGACAGGGTCGCGAGCAGTACTTC
16	.	TRBV4-1	TRBJ2-2	TRBD1	CASSQVVDRVAGELFF	TGCGCCAGCAGCCAAGTTGTAGACAGGGTCGCCGGGGAGCTGTTTTTT
15	.	TRBV30	TRBJ2-1	.	CAWSRLGSSYNEQFF	TGTGCCTGGAGTCGACTGGGAAGCTCCTACAATGAGCAGTTCTTC
16	.	TRBV7-3	TRBJ2-2	TRBD1	CASSLGWDRHTGELFF	TGTGCCAGCAGCTTAGGATGGGACAGGCACACCGGGGAGCTGTTTTTT
14	.	TRBV27	TRBJ1-5	.	CASSSRQVNQPQHF	TGTGCCAGCAGTTCCCGACAGGTTAATCAGCCCCAGCATTTT
11	.	TRBV2	TRBJ2-3	.	CASRLVDTQYF	TGTGCCAGCCGGCTCGTAGATACGCAGTATTTT
13	.	TRBV28	TRBJ2-1	.	CASKSPTYNEQFF	TGTGCCAGCAAAAGTCCTACCTACAATGAGCAGTTCTTC
15	.	TRBV6-5	TRBJ1-4	.	CASRSLPSGEEKLFF	TGTGCCAGCAGGTCCCTTCCGAGTGGCGAAGAAAAACTGTTTTTT
15	.	TRBV19	TRBJ2-7	.	CASSILPDLAYEQYF	TGTGCCAGTAGTATTCTCCCGGACCTGGCCTACGAGCAGTACTTC
15	.	TRBV18	TRBJ2-1	TRBD2	CASSSTSGAYNEQFF	TGTGCCAGCTCGTCTACTAGCGGGGCCTACAATGAGCAGTTCTTC
12	.	TRBV6-6	TRBJ1-1	TRBD1	CASSRGDTEAFF	TGTGCCAGCAGCAGGGGGGACACTGAAGCTTTCTTT
14	once	TRBV5-1	TRBJ2-1	.	CASSLDVVYNEQFF	TGCGCCAGCAGCTTGGACGTGGTTTACAATGAGCAGTTCTTC
13	.	TRBV7-3	TRBJ2-5	.	CASSSTVGETQYF	TGTGCCAGCAGCTCCACCGTTGGGGAGACCCAGTACTTC
11	.	TRBV7-2	TRBJ1-1	.	CASSLGGSAFF	TGTGCCAGCAGCTTAGGAGGGTCCGCTTTCTTT
16	.	TRBV7-9	TRBJ2-7	TRBD1	CASSFLGQVRGWEQYF	TGTGCCAGCAGCTTTCTTGGACAGGTTCGGGGCTGGGAGCAGTACTTC
13	.	TRBV7-2	TRBJ2-7	TRBD1	CASSKGQLYEQYF	TGTGCCAGCAGCAAGGGACAGCTCTACGAGCAGTACTTC
16	.	TRBV9	TRBJ2-3	TRBD2	CASSASGRLGTDTQYF	TGTGCCAGCAGCGCTAGCGGGAGATTAGGCACAGATACGCAGTATTTT
13	.	TRBV30	TRBJ1-6	.	CAWSVLGEAPLHF	TGTGCCTGGAGTGTACTGGGTGAGGCACCCCTCCACTTT
15	.	TRBV28	TRBJ1-5	.	CASTLTHGGNQPQHF	TGTGCCAGCACTCTGACACATGGGGGCAATCAGCCCCAGCATTTT
16	once	TRBV6-5	TRBJ1-4	.	CASSYSPGRTNEKLFF	TGTGCCAGCAGTTACTCTCCGGGGAGAACCAATGAAAAACTGTTTTTT
14	once	TRBV5-4	TRBJ2-7	TRBD2	CASSLRAGEYEQYF	TGTGCCAGCAGCTTGCGAGCGGGAGAATACGAGCAGTACTTC
13	few	TRBV30	TRBJ1-1	.	CAWSVQLNTEAFF	TGTGCCTGGAGTGTACAGCTGAACACTGAAGCTTTCTTT
16	.	TRBV9	TRBJ2-2	TRBD1	CASSPTGQPTSGELFF	TGTGCCAGCAGCCCAACGGGACAGCCTACCTCCGGGGAGCTGTTTTTT
19	.	TRBV7-9	TRBJ2-7	TRBD1	CASSSPGTGEGRSSYEQYF	TGTGCCAGCAGCTCTCCCGGGACAGGGGAAGGTAGGTCCTCCTACGAGCAGTACTTC